There are a few counts of the clone carrying this TCR beta chain. Its antigen is not known. This sample was taken from a study of human T cells and chemical hapten exposure. Study as a whole: Per-sample TCR yields varied mainly from small pooled library volume differences. Findings and caveats of the study: Clustering by CDR3 similarity yielded significantly more large clusters from expanded TCRs than controls. Those TCRs sitting above 1 in 1000 frequency stayed the same with DPC sensitization.

Trimming at V came to 5 bases and at J to 4 bases, leaving 8 bases not matched to a gene. Germline CDR1 reads MGHRA; CDR2 reads YSYEKL. CDR3 size: 15 residues. In the library, unique molecular identifiers were attached to individual cDNA molecules. MiXCR, applied by TCRdb to the RACE reads, yields one record per CDR3 protein. Of more than 150,000 distinct CDR3 sequences in the sample, roughly 30% are singletons; the top ten hold less than 3.5%. Time point here: pre-sensitization, week 0. Treatment of the sample: therapeutic diphenylcyclopropenone sensitization with weekly scalp DPC. The clonotype originates from a woman between 25 and 40 years old with alopecia areata. Some clones in this sample may be carry-over from other donors' samples. J is TRBJ2-3 and V is TRBV4-1, with 8 bases identical to TRBD2. This material consisted of whole blood, taken in connection with sensitization to the hapten diphenylcyclopropenone (DPC). In DNA form, the CDR3 reads TGCGCCAGCAGCTCTCAGCGGGAGTTGTCAGATACGCAGTATTTT. This sequence encodes CASSSQRELSDTQYF.